This TCR beta chain was captured by sequencing in a study of T cell clones after liver transplantation. About the study: Graft-donor-reactive sequences were compared with third-party-reactive TCRbeta sequences from pre-transplant mixed lymphocyte reactions. Study-wide findings and caveats: Graft donor-reactive T cells may have migrated into the graft rather than being deleted. Donor-reactive sequences fell more than third party-reactive ones, suggesting partial deletion. Low donor cell numbers restricted donor-reactive repertoire measurement in a couple of subjects.

The CDR3 consists of 15 residues. Germline CDR1 is SGHRS and CDR2 is YFSETQ. V was clipped by 3 bases and J by 3 bases, with 15 bases between them. This clone was observed many times. The target antigen is unknown. Sequenced by immunoSEQ multiplex PCR; TCRdb stores in-frame clones only, minus some. This sample has 45,000 to 55,000 clones, with roughly 84% found just once. The chain employs TRBV5-1 and TRBJ2-5; D may correspond to TRBD1 or TRBD2 (5 bases each). The sequence came from a human donor who received a liver transplant. The material was CD4+ T cells from blood, obtained before liver transplant. This chain's CDR3 is CASSSTWGTEETQYF. The CDR3 coding sequence is TGCGCCAGCAGCTCGACTTGGGGGACGGAAGAGACCCAGTACTTC.